The rows below give T cell receptor beta chains drawn from one sample of a study of post-analysis software for immune sequencing data. TCRdb processed the PCR reads anew with MiXCR; each CDR3 protein has one entry. The sample lists about 560,000 distinct CDR3 sequences; about 40% were seen once. Sequenced input: blood. The receptors shown here come from a girl aged 5 to 17 with multiple sclerosis. Each CDR3 is given with its conserved first and last residue. Each record gives: clone size, V gene, D gene, J gene, CDR3 DNA, CDR3 protein. A D gene is named only where the DNA matches it firmly. A clone size is listed for some rows: how often the clone was seen (once, few, many), or a class if it is expanded.

.	TRBV5-1	.	TRBJ2-7	TGCGCCAGCAGTTCTAAGGGATACGAGCAGTACTTC	CASSSKGYEQYF
.	TRBV12-3/TRBV12-4	TRBD2	TRBJ2-7	TGTGCCAGCAGGTTCGTAGCGGGAGGTAGCGAGCAGTACTTC	CASRFVAGGSEQYF
.	TRBV12-3/TRBV12-4	TRBD2	TRBJ2-7	TGTGCCAGCAGTCTTCGGGAGGCATCCTACGAGCAGTACTTC	CASSLREASYEQYF
once	TRBV12-3/TRBV12-4	.	TRBJ1-2	TGTGCCAGCACCCTGCGTGGGGGGCGCAGAGGCTACACCTTC	CASTLRGGRRGYTF
.	TRBV20-1	TRBD2	TRBJ2-7	TGCAGTGCGACCAAACGAGCGGGGGGCTCCTACGAGCAGTACTTC	CSATKRAGGSYEQYF
.	TRBV2	TRBD2	TRBJ2-5	TGTGCCAGCATGATCGGACTAGCGGGAGAGACCCAGTACTTC	CASMIGLAGETQYF
.	TRBV10-3	TRBD1	TRBJ1-1	TGTGCCATCAGTGCAAGGACAGGGGCGAACACTGAAGCTTTCTTT	CAISARTGANTEAFF
.	TRBV21-1	.	TRBJ2-5	TGTGCCAGCAGCAAAGTACCTAGCGGGAGTATATGGGAGACCCAGTACTTC	CASSKVPSGSIWETQYF
.	TRBV5-6	TRBD2	TRBJ2-7	TGTGCCAGCAGGGGTAGCGGGAGTTCCAACGAGCAGTACTTC	CASRGSGSSNEQYF
.	TRBV12-3/TRBV12-4	TRBD1	TRBJ2-5	TGTGCCAGCAGTTTAGGCAGGGGGTGGGAGACCCAGTACTTC	CASSLGRGWETQYF
few	TRBV10-3	.	TRBJ2-7	TGTGCCATCTCAAAGGACGACAGTCTGAGCTCCTACGAGCAGTACTTC	CAISKDDSLSSYEQYF
few	TRBV9	.	TRBJ2-5	TGTGCCAGCAGCGTAGCACTTTATAAAGAGACCCAGTACTTC	CASSVALYKETQYF
.	TRBV20-1	.	TRBJ1-1	TGCAGTGCTAGAGATGGTGGGGGGTTGGACACTGAAGCTTTCTTT	CSARDGGGLDTEAFF
few	TRBV5-8	TRBD2	TRBJ2-3	TGTGCCAGCAGCCGCGGGGGGGGATCGGATACGCAGTATTTT	CASSRGGGSDTQYF
few	TRBV27	.	TRBJ1-4	TGTGCCAGCAGTTTTCAGGGGAGGTATGAAAAACTGTTTTTT	CASSFQGRYEKLFF
.	TRBV15	.	TRBJ1-2	TGTGCCACCAGCAGAACAAGAGAGGAGGTGGGTCATGGCTACACCTTC	CATSRTREEVGHGYTF
few	TRBV15	TRBD1	TRBJ1-5	TGTGCCACCAGCAGAGAGGACAGGTCCAATCAGCCCCAGCATTTT	CATSREDRSNQPQHF
.	TRBV5-1	TRBD1	TRBJ2-6	TGCGCCAGCAGCCTACGCGGGACAGGGTCCGGTGGGGCCAACGTCCTGACTTTC	CASSLRGTGSGGANVLTF
.	TRBV7-6	.	TRBJ2-1	TGTGCCAGCAGCTTAGAGGGAAGCGGAGGGGCCTACAATGAGCAGTTCTTC	CASSLEGSGGAYNEQFF
.	TRBV6-5	TRBD1	TRBJ1-1	TGTGCCAGCACCGACAGGGAAGAGGTAGCTTTCTTT	CASTDREEVAFF
few	TRBV12-3/TRBV12-4	.	TRBJ2-7	TGTGCCAGCAGTGCTGACAGCCACGAGCAGTACTTC	CASSADSHEQYF
.	TRBV20-1	TRBD2	TRBJ2-3	TGCAGTGCTAGGCTAGCGGGGGGCGGGGATACGCAGTATTTT	CSARLAGGGDTQYF
few	TRBV12-3/TRBV12-4	TRBD1	TRBJ1-2	TGTGCCAGCAGCCAAACGACAGGGGCCTATGGCTACACCTTC	CASSQTTGAYGYTF
.	TRBV10-3	.	TRBJ2-7	TGTGCCATCAGTGAGCCGCTTAATGACCGAGCCTCCTACGAGCAGTACTTC	CAISEPLNDRASYEQYF
few	TRBV28	TRBD2	TRBJ2-3	TGTGCCAGCAGGACTAGCGAGAGAACAGGTACGCAGTATTTT	CASRTSERTGTQYF
few	TRBV5-6	TRBD1	TRBJ1-6	TGTGCCAGCAGCTGGATGGACAGGCCGGCCGGTAATTCACCCCTCCACTTT	CASSWMDRPAGNSPLHF
.	TRBV20-1	.	TRBJ1-1	TGCAGTGCTAGAGTTGGGACCTTGAACACTGAAGCTTTCTTT	CSARVGTLNTEAFF
.	TRBV27	TRBD2	TRBJ2-3	TGTGCCAGCAGTTTACTAGCGGGGTACACAGATACGCAGTATTTT	CASSLLAGYTDTQYF
few	TRBV12-3/TRBV12-4	TRBD2	TRBJ2-5	TGTGCCAGCAGTTTACTGGGGACTAGTTCGGAGACCCAGTACTTC	CASSLLGTSSETQYF
few	TRBV29-1	TRBD1	TRBJ2-1	TGCAGCGTTGAAAAGGGGGCCAATGAGCAGTTCTTC	CSVEKGANEQFF
.	TRBV6-4	.	TRBJ2-1	TGTGCCAGCAGTGACTTCCCACGTCTAAACAGCCGCAATGAGCAGTTCTTC	CASSDFPRLNSRNEQFF
few	TRBV6-5	.	TRBJ2-7	TGTGCCAGCAGTTACTCGATGATTGGCGGGAACCTACCCTACTCCTACGAGCAGTACTTC	CASSYSMIGGNLPYSYEQYF
.	TRBV5-1	TRBD2	TRBJ2-3	TGCGCCAGCAGCGTCCTGGGACTAGCGGGAGCCGATACGCAGTATTTT	CASSVLGLAGADTQYF
.	TRBV29-1	TRBD2	TRBJ2-3	TGCAGCGTTGAAGGGGCGGTACTAGCGGGAGGGACAGATACGCAGTATTTT	CSVEGAVLAGGTDTQYF
.	TRBV7-3	.	TRBJ2-3	TGTGCCAGCAGCCCCGATGGTTGGCAGGCAGATACGCAGTATTTT	CASSPDGWQADTQYF
.	TRBV29-1	TRBD1	TRBJ1-2	TGCAGCGTTGAAGGAGGGACAGTCTATGGCTACACCTTC	CSVEGGTVYGYTF
.	TRBV28	.	TRBJ2-7	TGTACCAGCAGTTTCGTCGGGAGTCAGCCCTACGAGCAGTACTTC	CTSSFVGSQPYEQYF
few	TRBV27	TRBD1	TRBJ2-7	TGTGCCAGCAGGATAGCTGGACAGGGCAAATACGAGCAGTACTTC	CASRIAGQGKYEQYF
few	TRBV5-5	.	TRBJ2-1	TGTGCCAGCAGCTTGGAAGGCGGTGCGAGCTCCTACAATGAGCAGTTCTTC	CASSLEGGASSYNEQFF
.	TRBV12-3/TRBV12-4	.	TRBJ2-1	TGTGCCAGCAGTTGGCAGGCTGAGCAGTTCTTC	CASSWQAEQFF
.	TRBV28	.	TRBJ2-5	TGTGCCAGCAGTTTTGGGTGGGAGACCCAGTACTTC	CASSFGWETQYF
.	TRBV20-1	TRBD1	TRBJ2-4	TGCAGTGCCCGACAGGGCAGGGAGAACATTCAGTACTTC	CSARQGRENIQYF
.	TRBV2	.	TRBJ2-1	TGTGCCAGCAGTGAAAGAGTCTCCTCCTACAATGAGCAGTTCTTC	CASSERVSSYNEQFF
.	TRBV29-1	.	TRBJ1-4	TGCAGCGTTGGGGGGCAGCCAAATGAAAAACTGTTTTTT	CSVGGQPNEKLFF
few	TRBV20-1	.	TRBJ2-7	TGCAGTGCTAGGCCCCAAGAGGGGAGCGCCTACGAGCAGTACTTC	CSARPQEGSAYEQYF
few	TRBV20-1	.	TRBJ2-3	TGCAGTGCTAGGGGTCAGGGGGGGAGGACAGATACGCAGTATTTT	CSARGQGGRTDTQYF